Each of the 3 T cell receptor beta chains below was sequenced from the same sample in a study of identical twins. In TCRdb, the 5' RACE reads were re-called with MiXCR into one record per CDR3 protein. In the table there are around 670,000 distinct CDR3 sequences, approximately 6.1% of which are singletons. Sample: naive T cells sorted from blood. All receptors derive from a man aged 18 to 35 in good health.

This clonotype was detected many times. The CDR3 nucleotides read TGCGCCAGCAGCACCCTTGAAGGGGGGTACACTGAAGCTTTCTTT. Its translation is CASSTLEGGYTEAFF. The chain carries TRBV5-1 and TRBJ1-1, with TRBD1 as a possible D gene (6 bases). V lost 4 bases, J lost 3 bases, and 16 bases lay in between. This CDR3 contains 15 residues. Germline values: CDR1 SGHRS, CDR2 YFSETQ.

This clonotype was recorded many times. The V and J genes are TRBV20-1 and TRBJ2-2, with 7 nucleotides matching TRBD2. Germline V gene data show CDR1 as DFQATT and CDR2 as SNEGSKA (reference sequence). The CDR3 contains 15 residues. J lost 7 bases, V lost 7 bases, and 15 bases had no gene match. The CDR3 coding sequence is TGCAGTGTTCCAGGGACTACCTTTGGCAACGGGGAGCTGTTTTTT. Encoded protein: CSVPGTTFGNGELFF.

This clonotype occurred a few times. The chain carries TRBV7-2 and TRBJ2-7, with 12 bases that match TRBD2. The germline CDR1 and CDR2 sequences are SGHTA and FQGNSA. V shed 6 bases and J 7 bases; nucleotides not matched to a gene: 13. This CDR3 has 16 residues. The CDR3 DNA follows: TGTGCCAGCAGGCAAGACCCTAGCGGGGGGGGCGGAGAGCAGTACTTC. This encodes CASRQDPSGGGGEQYF.